The rows below give T cell receptor beta chains drawn from one sample of a study of blood T cell repertoires in COVID-19. This table comes from immunoSEQ multiplex PCR, and its TCRdb copy is limited to in-frame clones, with some not included. The sample lists about 150,000 clones, 70% to 85% occurring once. Sample: PBMCs or T cells enriched from blood (not recorded which). The receptors stem from a woman aged 70 to 79 in a cohort exposed to, infected with or recovered from COVID-19 (not recorded which). The CDR3 runs from the conserved cysteine through the conserved F or W. D genes are given only for firm matches. A row's size may be missing; if present it is once, few, many or a size class.

TRBJ2-1 TRBV3-1/TRBV3-2 NA NA TGTGCCAGCAGCCAATCTGGAGGCTCCTACAATGAGCAGTTCTTC CASSQSGGSYNEQFF
TRBJ2-1 TRBV2 TRBD2 NA TGTGCCAGCAGTGTTGCCGGGACTAGCCCATACAATGAGCAGTTCTTC CASSVAGTSPYNEQFF
TRBJ2-7 TRBV6-8 TRBD1 NA TGTGCCAGCAGTTACACAGGGGGTTCAACCTACGAGCAGTACTTC CASSYTGGSTYEQYF
TRBJ1-5 TRBV4-1 NA NA TGCGCCAGCAGCCAAGTAGGAGGAGGTAGCAATCAGCCCCAGCATTTT CASSQVGGGSNQPQHF
TRBJ2-1 TRBV5-1 NA NA TGCGCCAGCAGCTTGGCCGCAGGGAACTACAATGAGCAGTTCTTC CASSLAAGNYNEQFF
TRBJ2-1 TRBV6-5 NA NA TGTGCCAGCAGGACACAGGACCTCTCCTACAATGAGCAGTTCTTC CASRTQDLSYNEQFF
TRBJ1-1 TRBV7-9 NA NA TGTGCCAGCAGCGAGAAGTTTGAAGCTTTCTTT CASSEKFEAFF
TRBJ2-2 TRBV18 TRBD1 NA TGTGCCAGCTCACCACCCGGGACAGCGAACACCGGGGAGCTGTTTTTT CASSPPGTANTGELFF
TRBJ2-7 TRBV7-2 NA NA TGTGCCAGCAGCTCCCTCGACACCAGCTACGAGCAGTACTTC CASSSLDTSYEQYF
TRBJ2-7 TRBV18 TRBD1 many TGTGCCAGCTCACTAACCGGGACAGGGTCCTACGAGCAGTACTTC CASSLTGTGSYEQYF
TRBJ1-2 TRBV5-1 TRBD1 NA TGCGCCAGCAGCTTGGCCACAGGGGCCTATGGCTACACCTTC CASSLATGAYGYTF
TRBJ2-6 TRBV7-2 NA NA TGTGCCAGCAGCGCAGCAGGGTCTGGGGCCAACGTCCTGACTTTC CASSAAGSGANVLTF
TRBJ2-1 TRBV19 NA NA TGTGCCAGTAGTACACAGGGAGCTATTAAAATCAATGAGCAGTTCTTC CASSTQGAIKINEQFF
TRBJ2-3 TRBV2 NA NA TGTGCCAGCAGTGAACTGCTACGCACAGATACGCAGTATTTT CASSELLRTDTQYF
TRBJ2-7 TRBV27 TRBD1 NA TGTGCCAGCTGGGACAGGGGGCATGAGCAGTACTTC CASWDRGHEQYF
TRBJ1-4 TRBV6-5 TRBD1 NA TGTGCCAGCAGTTACGACAGGGGGAATGAAAAACTGTTTTTT CASSYDRGNEKLFF
TRBJ1-2 TRBV5-1 NA few TGCGCCAGCAGCTTGGGTCAGAGCGTCTATGGCTACACCTTC CASSLGQSVYGYTF
TRBJ2-7 TRBV27 NA NA TGTGCCAGCAAACCAATCCTAAGCTCCTACGAGCAGTACTTC CASKPILSSYEQYF
TRBJ1-2 TRBV11-1 NA NA TGTGCCAGCAATACTCGGGCAGGGGCGGTCACCTTC CASNTRAGAVTF
TRBJ2-1 TRBV11-2 TRBD2 NA TGTGCCAGCAGCCCGGGACTAGCGGCGTACAATGAGCAGTTCTTC CASSPGLAAYNEQFF
TRBJ2-3 TRBV2 NA NA TGTGCCAGCGGAGAACAGGGCCAAGTAGATACGCAGTATTTT CASGEQGQVDTQYF
TRBJ2-3 TRBV6-6 TRBD2 NA TGTGCCAGCAGATTAGCGGGCCGCACAGATACGCAGTATTTT CASRLAGRTDTQYF
TRBJ1-2 TRBV20-1 NA NA TGCAGTGCTGAGGGCAGGGGCTACACCTTC CSAEGRGYTF
TRBJ1-1 TRBV23-1 NA NA TGCGCCAGCAGTCAATCGAGGGAAAACATGAACACTGAAGCTTTCTTT CASSQSRENMNTEAFF
TRBJ2-7 TRBV7-9 NA NA TGTGCCAGCAGCTCCCAGGCCGGCGAGCAGTACTTC CASSSQAGEQYF
TRBJ1-4 TRBV15 TRBD1 NA TGTGCCACCAGCGGCGACCAGGGGGTAGATGAAAAACTGTTTTTT CATSGDQGVDEKLFF
TRBJ2-2 TRBV6-5 TRBD1 NA TGTGCCAGCAGTTACTCGACCAGGGGGGGGGAGCTGTTTTTT CASSYSTRGGELFF
TRBJ1-1 TRBV15 NA NA TGTGCCACCAGCAGGGAGGACTTGGCAAACACTGAAGCTTTCTTT CATSREDLANTEAFF
TRBJ2-1 TRBV9 NA once TGTGCCAGCAGCGTTTCCCCCATCAATGAGCAGTTCTTC CASSVSPINEQFF
TRBJ2-5 TRBV19 TRBD2 once TGTGCCAGTACTATTGGGGTGGGACTAGCGGGAGCAACCCCAGAGACCCAGTACTTC CASTIGVGLAGATPETQYF
TRBJ2-5 TRBV6-1 NA many TGTGCCAGCAGTGATGGACAGATACAAGAGACCCAGTACTTC CASSDGQIQETQYF
TRBJ1-5 TRBV7-9 TRBD1 NA TGTGCCAGCAGCTACAAGGACAGGGGGCAGAAGCAGCCCCAGCATTTT CASSYKDRGQKQPQHF
TRBJ1-4 TRBV15 NA once TGTGCCACCAGCAGAAAACAGGTTGCAACTAATGAAAAACTGTTTTTT CATSRKQVATNEKLFF
TRBJ2-2 TRBV12-3/TRBV12-4 NA NA TGTGCCAGCAGGGGACTCGTCACCGGGGAGCTGTTTTTT CASRGLVTGELFF
TRBJ2-1 TRBV6-2/TRBV6-3 TRBD2 NA TGTGCCAGCAGCCGCGGACTAGCGGGAGAACGGTCTCCCACAAGTGAGCAGTTCTTC CASSRGLAGERSPTSEQFF
TRBJ2-1 TRBV28 TRBD2 NA TGTGCCAGCAGGGGACTAGCGGGAGCGGGGCCCTACAATGAGCAGTTCTTC CASRGLAGAGPYNEQFF
TRBJ2-7 TRBV5-1 TRBD1 NA TGCGCCAGCAGCTTTTGGACAGGCTCCTACGAGCAGTACTTC CASSFWTGSYEQYF
TRBJ1-5 TRBV19 TRBD1 NA TGTGCCAGTGGCCCGGGACAGGGGGTCGGTCAGCCCCAGCATTTT CASGPGQGVGQPQHF
TRBJ2-7 TRBV20-1 NA NA TGCAGTGCTAGTTTAAGAGGTTTTACCTACGAGCAGTACTTC CSASLRGFTYEQYF